These 27 T cell receptor beta chains share one sample of origin, sequenced in a study of cytomegalovirus exposure and HLA in healthy donors. Primers: 60 Vbeta forward and 13 Jbeta reverse. Assay used: immunoSEQ multiplex PCR; TCRdb lists only in-frame clones, some missing. The sample yields 150,000 to 200,000 clones, around 79% seen once. The sequenced material came from PBMCs. The receptors were gathered from a male donor in good health and CMV-seropositive.

This clone occurred once. The chain recombines TRBV30 with TRBJ1-3; 7 bases map to TRBD1. CDR3 length: 14 residues. Losses at the gene ends were 5 bases for V and 4 bases for J; bases not matched to a gene: 8. CDR1 is GTSNPN, CDR2 SVGIG, per germline (reference sequence). CDR3 DNA: TGTGCCTGGGGGACAGACCCTGTGGGAAACACCATATATTTT. This translates into CAWGTDPVGNTIYF.

The CDR3 loop reads CASSTDRGREQYF. The CDR3 region has the DNA TGTGCCAGTAGTACCGACAGGGGGCGTGAGCAGTACTTC. The rearrangement uses TRBV19 and TRBJ2-7, with 10 positions matching TRBD1. V shed 4 bases and J 7 bases; nucleotides not matched to a gene: 4. This CDR3 has 13 amino acids. Germline V gene data show CDR1 as LNHDA and CDR2 as SQIVND (reference sequence). The whole variable domain, filled in from reference TRBV19 and TRBJ2-7, reads DGGITQSPKYLFRKEGQNVTLSCEQNLNHDAMYWYRQDPGQGLRLIYYSQIVNDFQKGDIAEGYSVSREKKESFPLTVTSAQKNPTAFYLCASSTDRGREQYFGPGTRLTVT.

V gene TRBV6-6 combines with J gene TRBJ1-1; perhaps TRBD1 as D (6 bases). Trimming left V 2 bases short and J 1 base short, with 14 bases between. Looked up from germline, CDR1 is MNHNY and CDR2 is SVGAGI (reference sequence). This CDR3 region has 16 residues. This CDR3 reads CASSYEQGGQNTEAFF. For the CDR3, the DNA is TGTGCCAGCAGTTACGAACAGGGAGGGCAGAACACTGAAGCTTTCTTT.

V and J are TRBV21-1 and TRBJ2-5; the table gives TRBD1 as D, unverified against the DNA. TRBV21-1 is a pseudogene locus. The length of the CDR3 is 16 residues. CDR3 protein: CASSIVGTAYQETQYF. The CDR3 DNA sequence: TGTGCCAGCAGCATCGTCGGGACAGCCTATCAAGAGACCCAGTACTTC.

This rearrangement joins TRBV4-2 to TRBJ2-3; D not certain. Deletions cut 5 bases from V and 2 bases from J, with 11 bases between. CDR3 size: 14 residues. Germline V gene data show CDR1 as LGHNA and CDR2 as YNFKEQ. CDR3 in DNA: TGTGCCAGCAGCGCGAGTGGAGTCACAGATACGCAGTATTTT. Protein product: CASSASGVTDTQYF.

V usage is TRBV11-2 and J usage is TRBJ2-2; TRBD1 matches 7 bases. Germline V gives CDR1 SGHAT, CDR2 FQNNGV. The CDR3 covers 14 residues. Trimming removed 5 bases from V and 7 bases from J; junction bases left unmatched: 7. CDR3 in amino acids: CASSPRQGSGELFF. In nucleotides, the CDR3 is TGTGCCAGCAGCCCTCGACAGGGCAGCGGGGAGCTGTTTTTT.

V usage is TRBV5-1 and J usage is TRBJ2-2; D is uncertain. The germline CDR1 and CDR2 sequences are SGHRS and YFSETQ. Trimming cost V 4 bases and J 0 bases, with 10 bases left between them. This CDR3 is 15 amino acids long. The CDR3 nucleotides read TGCGCCAGCAGCCAGGCCTTGGCGAACACCGGGGAGCTGTTTTTT. Amino acid sequence: CASSQALANTGELFF.

This chain links TRBV4-2 with TRBJ2-3, with D tentatively TRBD1 (5 bases). Looked up from germline, CDR1 is LGHNA and CDR2 is YNFKEQ. The V end lost 0 bases, the J end lost 4 bases, and 11 bases lay between the germline ends. CDR3 size: 15 residues. The CDR3 sequence: CASSQDWGEADTQYF. CDR3 DNA sequence: TGTGCCAGCAGCCAAGATTGGGGCGAAGCAGATACGCAGTATTTT.

The CDR3 coding sequence is TGTGCCAGCAGGGACAACTACTCCTACGAGCAGTACTTC. Translated: CASRDNYSYEQYF. The rearrangement uses TRBV25-1 and TRBJ2-7, with D maybe TRBD1 (5 bases). Germline V lookup: CDR1 MGHDK, CDR2 SYGVNS. V was cut by 6 bases and J by 0 bases, with 9 bases left in between. The CDR3 is 13 amino acids.

The chain employs TRBV5-6 and TRBJ2-2; TRBD1 might be the D (6 bases). The CDR3 consists of 15 residues. Deletions cut 1 base from V and 7 bases from J, with 14 bases between. Germline lookup yields CDR1 SGHDT and CDR2 YYEEEE. CDR3 nucleotides: TGTGCCAGCAGCTTGACAGGGCTCAAGAACGGGGAGCTGTTTTTT. Translation: CASSLTGLKNGELFF.

The V call is TRBV6-5, the J call TRBJ2-1; a weak D match, TRBD2 (6 bases). CDR3 length: 15 residues. The germline V and J ends were trimmed by 2 bases and 7 bases, with 15 bases remaining between them. Germline V lookup: CDR1 MNHEY, CDR2 SVGAGI. DNA of the CDR3: TGTGCCAGCAGTTACGGGGACTTTGGCGGGAATGAGCAGTTCTTC. Translating gives CASSYGDFGGNEQFF.

The genes are TRBV7-9 and TRBJ2-5; the D gene is possibly TRBD2 (5 bases). The V and J ends lost 0 bases and 1 base respectively, with 12 bases between them. The CDR3 extends over 16 amino acids. CDR1 SEHNR and CDR2 FQNEAQ come from the germline V gene (reference sequence). The CDR3 loop is CASSLAPEDSQETQYF. The DNA of the CDR3 is TGTGCCAGCAGCTTAGCGCCGGAGGACTCCCAAGAGACCCAGTACTTC.

In this sample, this clone turned up a few times. DNA for the CDR3: TGCGCCAGCAGACCGGACAGGGTTAATGAAAAACTGTTTTTT. It is translated as CASRPDRVNEKLFF. The chain employs TRBV5-1 and TRBJ1-4, with 8 nucleotides matching TRBD1. Germline values: CDR1 SGHRS, CDR2 YFSETQ. Trimming removed 5 bases from V and 4 bases from J; junction bases left unmatched: 4. The CDR3 is 14 residues long.

CDR3 DNA: TGTGCCAGCAGTCCCGAGCCTAATTCACCCCTCCACTTT. The encoded protein is CASSPEPNSPLHF. The genes are TRBV6-4 and TRBJ1-6, with D hard to call. Trimming took 5 bases from V and 6 from J, leaving 8 bases between them. Germline-derived CDR1 and CDR2 are MRHNA and SNTAGT. The length of the CDR3 is 13 residues.

V is TRBV5-1 and J is TRBJ1-1, with 8 bases fitting TRBD1. CDR1 SGHRS and CDR2 YFSETQ come from the germline V gene. Unmatched junction bases numbered 17, after V lost 0 bases and J lost 7 bases. The CDR3 is 18 residues long. CDR3 sequence reads: CASSLAPSKDRGTSEAFF. The CDR3, as DNA: TGCGCCAGCAGCTTGGCGCCCTCTAAAGACAGGGGAACAAGTGAAGCTTTCTTT.

The chain couples TRBV13 to TRBJ2-2; 16 nucleotides match TRBD2. Germline CDR1 and CDR2: PRHDT and FYEKMQ (reference sequence). Trimming cost V 4 bases and J 6 bases; bases outside gene matches: 2. The CDR3 extends over 16 amino acids. This CDR3 reads CASSWGLAGGPGELFF. DNA for the CDR3: TGTGCCAGCAGCTGGGGACTAGCGGGGGGGCCCGGGGAGCTGTTTTTT.

This clone has more than one count but fewer than ten. Other DNA sequences in the same sample also yield this CDR3. V is TRBV2 and J is TRBJ2-7; TRBD1 matches at 8 bases. Germline values: CDR1 SNHLY, CDR2 FYNNEI. The CDR3 is 13 amino acids. With V trimmed by 6 bases and J by 0 bases, 1 base remained unmatched. The CDR3 loop is CASRDRVSYEQYF. The CDR3 DNA sequence: TGTGCCAGCAGGGACAGGGTCTCCTACGAGCAGTACTTC.

This sequence joins TRBV19 and TRBJ2-3; 7 nucleotides line up with TRBD1. Looked up from germline, CDR1 is LNHDA and CDR2 is SQIVND (reference sequence). The CDR3 spans 15 residues. Unmatched junction bases numbered 11, after V lost 7 bases and J lost 4 bases. Here the CDR3 reads CASKPLGTDSDTQYF. The CDR3 DNA reads as TGTGCCAGTAAGCCGTTGGGGACAGATTCAGATACGCAGTATTTT.

The genes are TRBV4-1 and TRBJ2-5, with a possible D match to TRBD1 (6 bases). The J call may be mistaken, given a closer DNA end match to TRBJ2-7. CDR1 is MGHRA and CDR2 is YSYEKL in the germline V gene. The CDR3 runs to 15 residues. CDR3 loop: CASSQEGAVTYEQYF. The CDR3 DNA follows: TGCGCCAGCAGCCAAGAGGGGGCAGTTACCTACGAGCAGTACTTC.

The chain employs TRBV9 and TRBJ2-1; maybe TRBD2 (5 bases). CDR3 size: 14 residues. V lost 0 bases and J 6 bases, leaving 10 bases between the germline ends. From germline, CDR1 is SGDLS and CDR2 YYNGEE. CDR3 nucleotides: TGTGCCAGCAGCGTAGTGGCTAGCACCAATGAGCAGTTCTTC. Its protein product is CASSVVASTNEQFF.

The genes are TRBV7-9 and TRBJ2-7; 7 bases align to TRBD1. The CDR3 extends over 13 amino acids. Germline V gene data show CDR1 as SEHNR and CDR2 as FQNEAQ (reference sequence). V lost 2 bases to trimming and J lost 3 bases; unmatched junction nucleotides: 1. In DNA form, the CDR3 reads TGTGCCAGCAGCTTACGACAGGGCTACGAGCAGTACTTC. Protein: CASSLRQGYEQYF. The variable domain in full, with the rest retrieved from reference TRBV7-9 and TRBJ2-7, is DTGVSQNPRHKITKRGQNVTFRCDPISEHNRLYWYRQTLGQGPEFLTYFQNEAQLEKSRLLSDRFSAERPKGSFSTLEIQRTEQGDSAMYLCASSLRQGYEQYFGPGTRLTVT.

This clone has just a few counts. The rearrangement uses TRBV5-6 and TRBJ2-1; 9 bases match TRBD2. The CDR3 runs 15 residues. J lost 9 bases, V lost 3 bases, and 10 bases had no gene match. Germline V gives CDR1 SGHDT, CDR2 YYEEEE. CDR3 sequence: CASSSPVAGDPEQFF. The CDR3 nucleotides read TGTGCCAGCAGCTCCCCGGTAGCGGGGGACCCTGAGCAGTTCTTC.

This chain connects TRBV29-1 to TRBJ2-2; 9 bases match TRBD2. The CDR3 loop spans 14 amino acids. The V gene's germline CDR1 is SQVTM and CDR2 ANQGSEA. The J segment lost 7 bases and the V segment lost 3 bases, leaving 6 bases of the junction unmatched. CDR3 DNA: TGCAGCGTTGAGGAGCTAGCGGGGATCGGGGAGCTGTTTTTT. Its protein is CSVEELAGIGELFF.

This clone was seen more than once but under ten times. The rearrangement links TRBV9 to TRBJ2-2; the match to TRBD2 covers 7 bases. With 0 bases clipped from V and 3 bases from J, the junction kept 11 bases outside the gene matches. The germline CDR1 and CDR2 sequences are SGDLS and YYNGEE. This CDR3 comprises 18 residues. The CDR3: CASSVGAGVPPYTGELFF. The CDR3 DNA is TGTGCCAGCAGCGTAGGGGCGGGGGTGCCACCTTACACCGGGGAGCTGTTTTTT. The full variable domain, in which reference TRBV9 and TRBJ2-2 provide the parts outside the CDR3, is DSGVTQTPKHLITATGQRVTLRCSPRSGDLSVYWYQQSLDQGLQFLIQYYNGEERAKGNILERFSAQQFPDLHSELNLSSLELGDSALYFCASSVGAGVPPYTGELFFGEGSRLTVL.

This rearrangement joins TRBV4-1 to TRBJ2-5; a possible D gene is TRBD1 (5 bases). The DNA end is a closer match to TRBJ2-7, so the J assignment may be wrong. CDR1 is MGHRA and CDR2 is YSYEKL in the germline V gene. CDR3 size: 18 residues. The CDR3 nucleotides read TGCGCCAGCAGCCCTGCCTCCCGGTCGGACACGCTATCCTACGAGCAGTACTTC. Translated: CASSPASRSDTLSYEQYF.

J is TRBJ1-5 and V is TRBV12-5; D is unresolved. This CDR3 is 16 amino acids long. V was shortened by 1 base and J by 0 bases, with 10 bases between the two germline ends. Germline V gene data show CDR1 as LGHNT and CDR2 as FRNRAP. The CDR3 region is CASGLAASLSNQPQHF. The CDR3 DNA follows: TGTGCTAGTGGTTTGGCCGCGAGCCTTAGCAATCAGCCCCAGCATTTT.

The count of this clone is one. The chain has TRBV2 and TRBJ2-1, with TRBD2 matching 7 bases. Germline V CDR1 and CDR2: SNHLY, FYNNEI. V lost 1 base and J lost 6; bases outside the gene matches: 0. This CDR3 has 13 amino acids. The CDR3 DNA reads TGTGCCAGCAGTGAAGGGACTAGCAATGAGCAGTTCTTC. This sequence encodes CASSEGTSNEQFF.